The rows below give T cell receptor beta chains drawn from one sample of a study of human T cells and chemical hapten exposure. TCRdb independently ran MiXCR on the 5' RACE reads; one entry per CDR3 protein. The table lists 100,000 to 120,000 distinct CDR3 sequences, roughly a fifth of them singletons. Receptor source: a human donor in good health. Each CDR3 is given with its conserved first and last residue. Fields, in order: D gene, clone size, V gene, CDR3 length, J gene, CDR3 DNA, CDR3 protein. D genes are given only for firm matches. Clone sizes are given selectively: once, few, many, or a class where the clone is expanded.

NA	few	TRBV20-1	12	TRBJ2-7	TGCAGTGCTAGTAAGAATTCCTACGAGCAGTACTTC	CSASKNSYEQYF
TRBD1	few	TRBV29-1	14	TRBJ2-7	TGCAGCGTTGAAAGGGGTACAGGGGACCACGAGCAGTACTTC	CSVERGTGDHEQYF
TRBD2	NA	TRBV5-1	15	TRBJ2-3	TGCGCCAGCAGCTTAGTAGCGGGAGTGACAGATACGCAGTATTTT	CASSLVAGVTDTQYF
NA	NA	TRBV27	13	TRBJ2-7	TGTGCCAGCAGTTTACCAGGGAGGCACGAGCAGTACTTC	CASSLPGRHEQYF
NA	few	TRBV2	12	TRBJ1-5	TGTGCCAGCAGGCCAATGGGTCAGCCCCAGCATTTT	CASRPMGQPQHF
NA	few	TRBV7-3	13	TRBJ2-1	TGTGCCAGCAGCTTAAGCACATGGGGTGAGCAGTTCTTC	CASSLSTWGEQFF
NA	few	TRBV27	12	TRBJ2-7	TGTGCCAGCAGTTTCCGAGGGACGGAGCAGTACTTC	CASSFRGTEQYF
NA	NA	TRBV7-3	15	TRBJ1-1	TGTGCCAGCAGCCAGGATGGCAGACAGAACACTGAAGCTTTCTTT	CASSQDGRQNTEAFF
NA	NA	TRBV6-5	12	TRBJ2-2	TGTGCCAGCAGTAGCACTTCCGGGGAGCTGTTTTTT	CASSSTSGELFF
NA	NA	TRBV7-9	15	TRBJ1-5	TGTGCCAGCAGCTTAGAAATAGGGGGCAATCAGCCCCAGCATTTT	CASSLEIGGNQPQHF
NA	few	TRBV29-1	14	TRBJ2-1	TGCAGCGTTGATCCAGACTTGGATTACAATGAGCAGTTCTTC	CSVDPDLDYNEQFF
TRBD1	NA	TRBV11-2	16	TRBJ2-7	TGTGCCAGCAGCCCTATCACAGGGGGTATCACCTACGAGCAGTACTTC	CASSPITGGITYEQYF
TRBD1	NA	TRBV28	16	TRBJ1-3	TGTGCCAGCAGTATCCTAACAGGGGGGTACGGAAACACCATATATTTT	CASSILTGGYGNTIYF
NA	few	TRBV30	16	TRBJ2-2	TGTGCCTGGAGTGACATTTCAAATTCGAACACCGGGGAGCTGTTTTTT	CAWSDISNSNTGELFF
TRBD1	NA	TRBV28	12	TRBJ2-1	TGTGCCAGTTGGCGAGACAGGGATGAGCAGTTCTTC	CASWRDRDEQFF
NA	NA	TRBV12-5	16	TRBJ1-5	TGTGCTAGTGCCCGCGGGGCAGGGAGTGACAATCAGCCCCAGCATTTT	CASARGAGSDNQPQHF
TRBD1	NA	TRBV12-3/TRBV12-4	15	TRBJ1-4	TGTGCCAGCAGTTTTTCCGGGACAGGGAGTGAAAAACTGTTTTTT	CASSFSGTGSEKLFF
NA	few	TRBV30	13	TRBJ2-1	TGTGCCTGGAGTGTCTCCAACTACAATGAGCAGTTCTTC	CAWSVSNYNEQFF
NA	few	TRBV4-1	17	TRBJ2-7	TGCGCCAGCAGCCAGAGGAACAGCGGGCGGGAACCCTACGAGCAGTACTTC	CASSQRNSGREPYEQYF
NA	NA	TRBV4-2	15	TRBJ1-2	TGTGCCAGCCACTCCTTAGGAGCAGTTAACTATGGCTACACCTTC	CASHSLGAVNYGYTF
TRBD1	NA	TRBV28	18	TRBJ1-1	TGTGCCAGCAGCTCTCGCCATCGTAGGGGGCGGCAAAACACTGAAGCTTTCTTT	CASSSRHRRGRQNTEAFF
NA	NA	TRBV18	17	TRBJ1-1	TGTGCCAGCTCACCATTCATGGGTCAGGGGCTGAACACTGAAGCTTTCTTT	CASSPFMGQGLNTEAFF
NA	NA	TRBV7-3	15	TRBJ1-1	TGTGCCAGCAGCTTAGTGGGAGGGACGGCCACTGAAGCTTTCTTT	CASSLVGGTATEAFF
TRBD2	NA	TRBV12-3/TRBV12-4	13	TRBJ2-1	TGTGCCAGCAGGCTAGCGGGGTACAATGAGCAGTTCTTC	CASRLAGYNEQFF
TRBD2	few	TRBV12-3/TRBV12-4	15	TRBJ2-1	TGTGCCAGCAGTTTACTGCGGGAGGCCCTCGCTGGGCAGTTCTTC	CASSLLREALAGQFF
NA	many	TRBV28	14	TRBJ1-3	TGTGCCAGCAGTTTGGCTGGGGCTGGAAACACCATATATTTT	CASSLAGAGNTIYF
TRBD1	NA	TRBV5-1	17	TRBJ2-6	TGCGCCAGCAGCTTACAGGGGACAAACTCTGGGGCCAACGTCCTGACTTTC	CASSLQGTNSGANVLTF
NA	NA	TRBV4-2	13	TRBJ2-1	TGTGCCAGCAGCCAAGATCAGCCCAATGAGCAGTTCTTC	CASSQDQPNEQFF
TRBD1	few	TRBV27	15	TRBJ1-5	TGTGCCAGCAGCTCAGGGGGCTTCGGCAATCAGCCCCAGCATTTT	CASSSGGFGNQPQHF
NA	few	TRBV28	14	TRBJ2-7	TGTGCCAGCAGTTTATTAGAGGTGATTTCCGAGCAGTACTTC	CASSLLEVISEQYF
NA	few	TRBV6-1	15	TRBJ1-1	TGTGCCAGCAGTGCACCTGTGATCGGGTGGGCTGAAGCTTTCTTT	CASSAPVIGWAEAFF
NA	NA	TRBV2	11	TRBJ2-3	TGTGCCAGCAGTGAGAGGGATACGCAGTATTTT	CASSERDTQYF
TRBD2	NA	TRBV7-6	18	TRBJ2-7	TGTGCCAGCAGCTTACGACTAGCGGGAGCTAGGAGGTCCTACGAGCAGTACTTC	CASSLRLAGARRSYEQYF
NA	NA	TRBV3-1	14	TRBJ2-2	TGTGCCAGCAGCCAGGGGGTGGGCACCGGGGAGCTGTTTTTT	CASSQGVGTGELFF
NA	few	TRBV5-1	15	TRBJ1-5	TGCGCCAGCAGCTTGGGGTCAGGGGTGAATCAGCCCCAGCATTTT	CASSLGSGVNQPQHF
NA	few	TRBV18	17	TRBJ2-4	TGTGCCAGCTCACCACGGGGGTCGGGAGAGGCCAAAAACATTCAGTACTTC	CASSPRGSGEAKNIQYF
TRBD2	few	TRBV12-3/TRBV12-4	17	TRBJ2-1	TGTGCCAGCAGTTCTAGCGGGAGGGCCGGTTCCTACAATGAGCAGTTCTTC	CASSSSGRAGSYNEQFF